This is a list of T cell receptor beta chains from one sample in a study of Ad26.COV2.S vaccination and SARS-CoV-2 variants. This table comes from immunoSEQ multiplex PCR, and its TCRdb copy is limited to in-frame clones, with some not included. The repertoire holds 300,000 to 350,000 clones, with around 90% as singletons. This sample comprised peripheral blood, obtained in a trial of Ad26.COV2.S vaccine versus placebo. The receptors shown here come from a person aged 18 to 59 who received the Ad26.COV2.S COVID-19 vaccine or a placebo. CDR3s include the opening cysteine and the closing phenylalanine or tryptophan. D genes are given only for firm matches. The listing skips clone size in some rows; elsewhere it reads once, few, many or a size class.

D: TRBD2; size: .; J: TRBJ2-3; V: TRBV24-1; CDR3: CATSGVAGGRDTQYF; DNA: TGTGCCACCAGTGGGGTAGCGGGGGGCAGAGATACGCAGTATTTT
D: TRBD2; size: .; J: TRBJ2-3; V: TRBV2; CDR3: CASKGGGTSTDTQYF; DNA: TGTGCCAGCAAAGGCGGGGGGACTAGCACAGATACGCAGTATTTT
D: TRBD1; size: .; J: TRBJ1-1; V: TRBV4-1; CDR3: CASSQDGTVGVMMNTEAFF; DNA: TGCGCCAGCAGCCAAGATGGGACAGTCGGCGTGATGATGAACACTGAAGCTTTCTTT
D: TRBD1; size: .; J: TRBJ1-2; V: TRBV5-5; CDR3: CASSLSGTGGSDGYTF; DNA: TGTGCCAGCAGCTTATCCGGGACAGGGGGTTCCGATGGCTACACCTTC
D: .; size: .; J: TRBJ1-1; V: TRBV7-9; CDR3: CASTARQEAFF; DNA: TGTGCCAGCACCGCCAGGCAGGAAGCTTTCTTT
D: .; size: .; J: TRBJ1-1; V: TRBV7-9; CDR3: CASSQPQNRDEDVAFF; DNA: TGTGCCAGCAGCCAACCCCAAAACCGGGACGAAGATGTAGCTTTCTTT
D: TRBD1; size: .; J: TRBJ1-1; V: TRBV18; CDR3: CASSPPSGQGKIEAFF; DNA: TGTGCCAGCTCACCACCATCCGGACAGGGGAAGATTGAAGCTTTCTTT
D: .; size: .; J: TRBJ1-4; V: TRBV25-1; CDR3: CASSERRGEKLFF; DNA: TGTGCCAGCAGTGAAAGGAGGGGCGAAAAACTGTTTTTT
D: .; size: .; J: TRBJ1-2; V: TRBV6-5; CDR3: CASLPGGGNYGYTF; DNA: TGTGCCAGCCTGCCGGGAGGAGGGAACTATGGCTACACCTTC
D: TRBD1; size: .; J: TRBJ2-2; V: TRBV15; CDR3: CATSTRDSFTGELFF; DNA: TGTGCCACCAGCACGAGGGACAGCTTTACCGGGGAGCTGTTTTTT
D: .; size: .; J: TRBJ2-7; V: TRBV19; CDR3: CASDAGTTYEQYF; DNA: TGTGCCAGCGACGCCGGGACAACCTACGAGCAGTACTTC
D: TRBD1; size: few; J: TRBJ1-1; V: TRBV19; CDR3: CARGTQGIFDTEAFF; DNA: TGTGCCAGAGGTACACAGGGGATATTCGACACTGAAGCTTTCTTT
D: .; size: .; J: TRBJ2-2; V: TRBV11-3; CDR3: CASSLGDTGELFF; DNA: TGTGCCAGCAGCTTGGGGGACACCGGGGAGCTGTTTTTT
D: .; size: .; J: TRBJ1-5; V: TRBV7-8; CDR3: CASSSPPGGQKEQPQHF; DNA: TGTGCCAGCAGCTCTCCGCCCGGGGGGCAGAAGGAACAGCCCCAGCATTTT
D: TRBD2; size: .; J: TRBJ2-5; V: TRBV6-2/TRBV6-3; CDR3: CASSRPGLAGQETQYF; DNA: TGTGCCAGCAGCAGACCGGGACTAGCGGGACAAGAGACCCAGTACTTC
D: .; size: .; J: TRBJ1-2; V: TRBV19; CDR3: CASSIRVGFDGYTF; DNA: TGTGCCAGTAGTATAAGAGTAGGGTTCGATGGCTACACCTTC
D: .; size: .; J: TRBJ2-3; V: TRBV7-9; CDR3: CASRRESTSTDTQYF; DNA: TGTGCCAGCCGGCGGGAAAGTACTAGCACAGATACGCAGTATTTT
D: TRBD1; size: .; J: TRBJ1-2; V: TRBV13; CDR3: CASSLASGTVENGYTF; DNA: TGTGCCAGCAGCTTAGCTAGCGGGACAGTTGAGAATGGCTACACCTTC
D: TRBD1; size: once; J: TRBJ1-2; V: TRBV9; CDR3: CASSVVGGNYGYTF; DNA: TGTGCCAGCAGCGTAGTAGGGGGCAACTATGGCTACACCTTC
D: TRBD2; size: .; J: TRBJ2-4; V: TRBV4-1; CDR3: CASSQAQLAGGRGPKNIQYF; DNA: TGCGCCAGCAGCCAAGCTCAACTAGCGGGAGGCCGGGGTCCCAAAAACATTCAGTACTTC
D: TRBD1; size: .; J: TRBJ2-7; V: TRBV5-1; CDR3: CASSLTVRGTYEQYF; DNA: TGCGCCAGCAGCTTGACGGTCAGGGGGACCTACGAGCAGTACTTC
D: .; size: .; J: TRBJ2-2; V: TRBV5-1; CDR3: CASSLGDSDTGELFF; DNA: TGCGCCAGCAGCTTGGGAGACAGCGACACCGGGGAGCTGTTTTTT
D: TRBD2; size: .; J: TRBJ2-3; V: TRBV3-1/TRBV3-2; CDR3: CASSRPSSGPYTDTQYF; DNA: TGTGCCAGCAGCCGACCCTCTAGCGGTCCATACACAGATACGCAGTATTTT
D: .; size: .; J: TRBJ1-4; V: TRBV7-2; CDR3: CASSLLQTYNEKLFF; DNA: TGTGCCAGCAGCTTACTCCAGACCTATAATGAAAAACTGTTTTTT
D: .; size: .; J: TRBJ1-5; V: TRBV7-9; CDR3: CASSLGGPHQPQHF; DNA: TGTGCCAGCAGCTTAGGGGGACCTCATCAGCCCCAGCATTTT
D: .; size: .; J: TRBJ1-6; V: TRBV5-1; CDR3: CASSEGDRDSPLHF; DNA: TGCGCCAGCAGCGAGGGGGATCGGGATTCACCCCTCCACTTT
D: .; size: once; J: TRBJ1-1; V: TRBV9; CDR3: CASSVDSGVGRAFF; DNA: TGTGCCAGCAGCGTAGATTCTGGGGTAGGTAGAGCTTTCTTT
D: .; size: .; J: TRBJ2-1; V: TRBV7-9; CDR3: CASSLALHEQFF; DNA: TGTGCCAGCAGCTTAGCATTGCATGAGCAGTTCTTC
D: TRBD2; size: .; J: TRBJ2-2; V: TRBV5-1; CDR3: CASNLLAGVSGELFF; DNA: TGCGCCAGCAACCTTCTAGCGGGGGTCTCCGGGGAGCTGTTTTTT
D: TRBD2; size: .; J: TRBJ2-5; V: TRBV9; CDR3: CASSVGFSGGTQETQYF; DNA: TGTGCCAGCAGCGTAGGATTTAGCGGGGGGACTCAAGAGACCCAGTACTTC
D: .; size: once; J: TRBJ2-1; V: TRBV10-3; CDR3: CAISALVFGLYNEQFF; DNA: TGTGCCATCAGTGCTCTAGTATTTGGTCTTTACAATGAGCAGTTCTTC
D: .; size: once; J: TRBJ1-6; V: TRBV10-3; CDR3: CAISPRRGGVRNSPLHF; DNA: TGTGCCATCAGCCCGAGGAGGGGGGGGGTGCGAAATTCACCCCTCCACTTT
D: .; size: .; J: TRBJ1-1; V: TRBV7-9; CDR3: CASSSSVGGLAEAFF; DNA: TGTGCCAGCAGCTCCTCGGTCGGGGGGCTTGCTGAAGCTTTCTTT
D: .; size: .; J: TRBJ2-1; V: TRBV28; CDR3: CASSSGTTEFF; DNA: TGTGCCAGCAGTTCCGGGACCACTGAGTTCTTC
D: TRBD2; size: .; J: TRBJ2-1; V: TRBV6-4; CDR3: CASSDKAGGREDEQFF; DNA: TGTGCCAGCAGTGATAAAGCAGGCGGGAGGGAAGATGAGCAGTTCTTC
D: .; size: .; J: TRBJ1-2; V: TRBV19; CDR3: CASSRRGVHYGYTF; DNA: TGTGCCAGTAGTAGGAGGGGGGTTCACTATGGCTACACCTTC
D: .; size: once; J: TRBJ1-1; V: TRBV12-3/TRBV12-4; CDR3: CASSPLGGLEAFF; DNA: TGTGCCAGCAGCCCACTGGGGGGACTTGAAGCTTTCTTT
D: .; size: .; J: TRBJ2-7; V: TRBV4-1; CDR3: CASSLNYEQYF; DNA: TGCGCCAGCAGTCTGAACTACGAGCAGTACTTC
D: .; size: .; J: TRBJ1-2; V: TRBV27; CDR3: CASSLTGIYGYTF; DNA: TGTGCCAGCAGCCTCACAGGAATCTATGGCTACACCTTC
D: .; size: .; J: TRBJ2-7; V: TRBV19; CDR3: CASSIGGLTPKTYEQYF; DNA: TGTGCCAGTAGTATAGGGGGACTGACCCCGAAAACCTACGAGCAGTACTTC
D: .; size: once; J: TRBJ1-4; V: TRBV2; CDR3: CASSQNPSSYEKLFF; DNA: TGTGCCAGCAGCCAAAATCCCAGTTCGTATGAAAAACTGTTTTTT
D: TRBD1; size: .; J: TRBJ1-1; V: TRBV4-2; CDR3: CASSQPGQGRMNTEAFF; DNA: TGTGCCAGCAGCCAACCGGGACAGGGCCGAATGAACACTGAAGCTTTCTTT
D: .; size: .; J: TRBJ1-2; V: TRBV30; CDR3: CAWALNSNYGYTF; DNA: TGTGCCTGGGCGCTTAATTCTAACTATGGCTACACCTTC
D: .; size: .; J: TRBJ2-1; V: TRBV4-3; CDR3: CASSQGGPGLPEQFF; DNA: TGCGCCAGCAGCCAAGGGGGACCAGGACTTCCGGAGCAGTTCTTC
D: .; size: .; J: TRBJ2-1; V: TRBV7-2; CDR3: CASSLDGGRYNEQFF; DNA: TGTGCCAGCAGCTTAGACGGGGGACGGTACAATGAGCAGTTCTTC
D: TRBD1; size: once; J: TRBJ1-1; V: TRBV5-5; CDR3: CASSPGTVNTEAFF; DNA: TGTGCCAGCAGCCCGGGGACAGTGAACACTGAAGCTTTCTTT
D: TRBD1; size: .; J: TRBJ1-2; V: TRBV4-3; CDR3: CASSQGTGNYGYTF; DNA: TGCGCCAGCAGCCAAGGGACAGGGAACTATGGCTACACCTTC
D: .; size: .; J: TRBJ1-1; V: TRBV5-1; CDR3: CASSLGRVNTEAFF; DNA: TGCGCCAGCAGCTTGGGCAGGGTGAACACTGAAGCTTTCTTT
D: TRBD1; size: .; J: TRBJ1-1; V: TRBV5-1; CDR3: CASSQGTGGTEAFF; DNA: TGCGCCAGCAGCCAAGGGACAGGAGGTACTGAAGCTTTCTTT
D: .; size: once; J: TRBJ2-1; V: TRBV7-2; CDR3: CASSLDGGSSYNEQFF; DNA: TGTGCCAGCAGCTTAGATGGGGGGAGCTCCTACAATGAGCAGTTCTTC
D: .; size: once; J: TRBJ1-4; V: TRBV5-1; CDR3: CASSQEGGALGKLFF; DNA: TGCGCCAGCAGCCAAGAGGGCGGTGCTCTTGGAAAACTGTTTTTT